The 19 T cell receptor beta chains below all came from one sample that was sequenced in a study of blood T cell repertoires in COVID-19. Assay: immunoSEQ multiplex PCR; the TCRdb copy retains only in-frame clones and omits some. This table has approximately 210,000 clones, around 86% appearing once. Sequences were obtained from PBMCs or T cells enriched from blood (not recorded which). These receptors were taken from a man aged 25-45 years in a cohort exposed to, infected with or recovered from COVID-19 (not recorded which).

The chain recombines TRBV5-1 with TRBJ1-4, with D possibly being TRBD1 (6 bases). The CDR3 contains 14 residues. V lost 2 bases and J lost 3, with 8 bases in between. Germline V gene lookup returns CDR1 SGHRS and CDR2 YFSETQ. The CDR3 protein is CASSFGQPNEKLFF. In nucleotides, the CDR3 is TGCGCCAGCAGCTTCGGACAGCCTAATGAAAAACTGTTTTTT.

In this sample, this clone turned up a few times. V is TRBV24-1 and J is TRBJ2-1; tentatively, D is TRBD1 (5 bases). This CDR3 spans 13 amino acids. V lost 10 bases, J lost 8 bases, and 17 bases lay in between. Looked up from germline, CDR1 is KGHDR and CDR2 is SFDVKD. CDR3 nucleotides: TGTGCCACTAGCCCGATAGGGGCCCATGAGCAGTTCTTC. This sequence encodes CATSPIGAHEQFF.

This clone was seen a single time. The chain employs TRBV14 and TRBJ1-1; TRBD1 is a possible D gene (5 bases). V dropped 0 bases and J dropped 0 bases, with 11 bases sitting between them. The CDR3 length is 16 residues. Germline CDR1 and CDR2: SGHDN and FVKESK. CDR3 sequence reads: CASSQDLGRVNTEAFF. The CDR3 coding sequence is TGTGCCAGCAGCCAAGATCTAGGCAGGGTGAACACTGAAGCTTTCTTT. The whole variable domain, filled in from reference TRBV14 and TRBJ1-1, reads EAGVTQFPSHSVIEKGQTVTLRCDPISGHDNLYWYRRVMGKEIKFLLHFVKESKQDESGMPNNRFLAERTGGTYSTLKVQPAELEDSGVYFCASSQDLGRVNTEAFFGQGTRLTVV.

V usage is TRBV28 and J usage is TRBJ2-7; D not certain. This CDR3 region has 11 residues. The V end was cut by 7 bases, the J end by 0 bases, with 4 bases between. Germline V gives CDR1 MDHEN, CDR2 SYDVKM. In nucleotides, the CDR3 is TGTGCCAGCACAAACTCCTACGAGCAGTACTTC. Translating it yields CASTNSYEQYF.

The CDR3 DNA follows: TGTGCCAGCAGCGTAGAGCCTACTAGCGGGTGGAATGAGCAGTTCTTC. Translating gives CASSVEPTSGWNEQFF. This chain connects TRBV9 to TRBJ2-1; 9 positions match TRBD2. Per germline, CDR1 SGDLS and CDR2 YYNGEE. J lost 7 bases, V lost 0 bases, and 8 bases had no gene match. CDR3 size: 16 residues.

The J gene is TRBJ2-1, the V gene TRBV19; 13 bases fit TRBD2. The CDR3 totals 18 residues. Germline-derived CDR1 and CDR2 are LNHDA and SQIVND (reference sequence). V lost 3 bases, J lost 6 bases, and 11 bases stayed unmatched. In nucleotides, the CDR3 is TGTGCCAGTAGTATGGCCGGGACTAGCGGGATTTCCCGCAATGAGCAGTTCTTC. This translates into CASSMAGTSGISRNEQFF.

The chain employs TRBV5-1 and TRBJ1-3; TRBD1 matches 7 bases. The CDR3 consists of 15 residues. V trimming: 3 bases; J trimming: 6 bases; junction bases outside the gene matches: 9. Germline CDR1 reads SGHRS; CDR2 reads YFSETQ. The CDR3 DNA is TGCGCCAGCAGCTGGACGACAGGGTCCCAAAACACCATATATTTT. This encodes CASSWTTGSQNTIYF.

V is TRBV24-1 and J is TRBJ2-2; 7 nucleotides match TRBD2. The germline V gene encodes CDR1 KGHDR and CDR2 SFDVKD. The CDR3 has 19 residues. Trimming took 7 bases from V and 1 from J; bases not matched to a gene: 17. CDR3 sequence (DNA): TGTGCCACCAGGCCCGGGGGGATCCGACAGCCAGGGAACACCGGGGAGCTGTTTTTT. Its protein is CATRPGGIRQPGNTGELFF.

This clone was recorded only once. The rearrangement uses TRBV6-5 and TRBJ1-2; TRBD1 aligns across 7 bases. The germline V gene has CDR1 MNHEY and CDR2 SVGAGI. The CDR3 is 15 residues long. J lost 6 bases, V lost 6 bases, and 13 bases had no gene match. In nucleotides, the CDR3 is TGTGCCAGCAGGGTGCCGAATCAGGGGGGAGATGGCTACACCTTC. Residues: CASRVPNQGGDGYTF.

This clone appeared a few times. The chain uses TRBV2 and TRBJ2-2; 12 bases are shared with TRBD1. V was clipped by 10 bases and J by 3 bases; unmatched bases: 9. Germline V CDR1 and CDR2: SNHLY, FYNNEI. There are 16 residues in the CDR3. CDR3: CATHQGTGGDTGELFF. The CDR3 nucleotides are TGTGCCACCCACCAAGGGACAGGGGGCGACACCGGGGAGCTGTTTTTT.

The chain joins TRBV28 to TRBJ2-1; no definite D call. V was clipped by 5 bases and J by 0 bases, with 5 bases between them. Germline V gene data show CDR1 as MDHEN and CDR2 as SYDVKM. This CDR3 spans 13 amino acids. Here the CDR3 reads CASSPSSYNEQFF. The CDR3 nucleotides read TGTGCCAGCAGTCCGTCCTCCTACAATGAGCAGTTCTTC.

V is TRBV14 and J is TRBJ2-6, with no clear D. The V gene's germline CDR1 is SGHDN and CDR2 FVKESK. Trimming removed 0 bases from V and 0 bases from J, with 9 bases in between. The length of the CDR3 is 17 residues. CDR3 region: CASSQDLLLSGANVLTF. CDR3 DNA: TGTGCCAGCAGCCAAGACCTTCTTCTCTCTGGGGCCAACGTCCTGACTTTC.

The rearrangement links TRBV18 to TRBJ2-5; D is ambiguous. The CDR3 consists of 15 residues. Per germline, CDR1 KGHSH and CDR2 LQKENI. V was shortened by 2 bases and J by 2 bases, with 12 bases between the two germline ends. DNA for the CDR3: TGTGCCAGCTCACCAGTGCAAGGAGTACAAGAGACCCAGTACTTC. It is translated as CASSPVQGVQETQYF.

The chain is built from TRBV19 and TRBJ2-7; D is undetermined. This CDR3 contains 14 residues. Trimming shortened V by 2 bases and J by 1 base, and 9 bases separated the two germline ends. Germline V lookup: CDR1 LNHDA, CDR2 SQIVND (reference sequence). Here the CDR3 reads CASSISAESYEQYF. DNA of the CDR3: TGTGCCAGTAGTATATCCGCCGAGTCCTACGAGCAGTACTTC.

The V call is TRBV7-9, the J call TRBJ2-5; a possible D gene is TRBD1 (5 bases). This CDR3 is built from 13 residues. Germline lookup yields CDR1 SEHNR and CDR2 FQNEAQ (reference sequence). Trimming removed 6 bases at V and 2 bases at J, with 10 bases between. The CDR3 is CASRNRWQETQYF. Written as DNA, the CDR3 is TGTGCCAGCAGGAACAGGTGGCAAGAGACCCAGTACTTC.

The chain uses TRBV2 and TRBJ2-1, with TRBD2 matching over 11 bases. Trimming took 6 bases from V and 6 from J; bases not matched to a gene: 7. Germline-derived CDR1 and CDR2 are SNHLY and FYNNEI. The CDR3 length is 15 residues. The CDR3 protein is CASRDFGTSGNEQFF. The CDR3 bases are TGTGCCAGCAGGGATTTCGGGACTAGCGGCAATGAGCAGTTCTTC.

The rearrangement joins TRBV5-4 to TRBJ1-5; D is ambiguous. Germline V gene lookup returns CDR1 SGHNT and CDR2 YYREEE (reference sequence). The CDR3 contains 14 residues. Trimming pared 2 bases from V and 3 bases from J, leaving 9 bases between. The DNA of the CDR3 is TGTGCCAGCAGCTTAGGCGGTTACAATCAGCCCCAGCATTTT. Translation: CASSLGGYNQPQHF.

The J gene is TRBJ2-3, the V gene TRBV6-5; D gene unclear. The CDR3 is 15 amino acids. Germline V gene data show CDR1 as MNHEY and CDR2 as SVGAGI. Trimming took off 2 bases at V and 1 base at J, with 10 bases between the two ends. CDR3 protein: CASSYTSSRTDTQYF. Here the CDR3 DNA reads TGTGCCAGCAGTTACACCAGTTCCCGCACAGATACGCAGTATTTT.

This chain uses TRBV7-6 with TRBJ2-5, with D possibly being TRBD1 (6 bases). Looked up from germline, CDR1 is SGHVS and CDR2 is FNYEAQ. V was shortened by 3 bases and J by 5 bases, with 13 bases between the two germline ends. The CDR3 has 14 amino acids. CDR3 sequence: CASSLDRRVETQYF. CDR3 nucleotide sequence: TGTGCCAGCAGCTTGGACAGAAGGGTCGAGACCCAGTACTTC. Based on the CDR3 plus reference TRBV7-6 and TRBJ2-5, the full variable domain is GAGVSQSPRYKVTKRGQDVALRCDPISGHVSLYWYRQALGQGPEFLTYFNYEAQQDKSGLPNDRFSAERPEGSISTLTIQRTEQRDSAMYRCASSLDRRVETQYFGPGTRLLVL.